This record covers a single T cell receptor (beta chain). The data derive from a study of blood T cell repertoires in COVID-19. Overall study context: PBMCs, B-cell-depleted T cells, or T cells were the source of the cDNA or gDNA that made up the material.

CDR3 length: 11 residues. V was clipped by 0 bases and J by 10 bases, with 7 bases between them. Germline V gene lookup returns CDR1 SGHDT and CDR2 YYEEEE. TCRdb's copy holds only in-frame clones and misses some; the assay was immunoSEQ multiplex PCR. The sample yields about 220,000 clones, 80% to 90% seen once. Participant age was roughly 18 to 90 years, and participants resided in approximately 24 US areas. Cohort allocation depended upon clinical history that participants reported. Source material: PBMCs or T cells enriched from blood (not recorded which). The V call is TRBV5-6, the J call TRBJ2-5, with unresolved D. This sequence originates from a woman aged 50 to 60 with acute COVID-19. DNA for the CDR3: TGTGCCAGCAGCTTGGGACTTCTCCAGTACTTC. It yields the protein CASSLGLLQYF.